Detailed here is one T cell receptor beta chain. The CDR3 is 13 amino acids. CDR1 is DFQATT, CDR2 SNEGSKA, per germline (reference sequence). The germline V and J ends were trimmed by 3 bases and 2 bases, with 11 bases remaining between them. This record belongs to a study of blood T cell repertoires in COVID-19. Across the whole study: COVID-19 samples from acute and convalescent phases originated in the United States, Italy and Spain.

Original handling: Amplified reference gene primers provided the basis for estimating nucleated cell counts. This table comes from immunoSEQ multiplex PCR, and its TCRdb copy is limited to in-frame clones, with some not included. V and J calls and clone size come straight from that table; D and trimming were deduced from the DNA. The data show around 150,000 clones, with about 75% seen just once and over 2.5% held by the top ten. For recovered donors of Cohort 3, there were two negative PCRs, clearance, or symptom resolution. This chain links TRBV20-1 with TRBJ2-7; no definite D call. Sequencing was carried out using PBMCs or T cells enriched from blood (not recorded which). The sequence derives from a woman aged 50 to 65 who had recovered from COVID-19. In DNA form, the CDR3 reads TGCAGTGCTAGTATTATGCGCACCTACGAGCAGTACTTC. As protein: CSASIMRTYEQYF.